Each of the 32 T cell receptor beta chains below was sequenced from the same sample in a study of blood T cell repertoires in COVID-19. Here immunoSEQ multiplex PCR was the method, and the copy in TCRdb shows in-frame clones only, minus some. Here the sample spans more than 95,000 clones, 81% being singletons. Sequenced sample: peripheral blood. The receptors shown here come from a man aged 25-45 years with COVID-19, enrolled during active disease.

The chain recombines TRBV7-8 with TRBJ1-2; D is perhaps TRBD1 (5 bases). V lost 0 bases to trimming and J lost 6 bases, with 8 bases between them. This CDR3 has 13 residues. The germline V gene encodes CDR1 SGHVS and CDR2 FQNEAQ. The CDR3 DNA reads as TGTGCCAGCAGCTTAGCCCCCAGGGATGGCTACACCTTC. As protein: CASSLAPRDGYTF.

The chain employs TRBV27 and TRBJ1-2; a possible D gene is TRBD1 (5 bases). This CDR3 region has 16 residues. CDR1 and CDR2 (germline): MNHEY, SMNVEV (reference sequence). The V end lost 3 bases, the J end lost 1 base, and 15 bases lay between the germline ends. CDR3 nucleotide sequence: TGTGCCAGCAGTTTCCTCGGGGGGTACGGTAACTATGGCTACACCTTC. This codes for CASSFLGGYGNYGYTF.

The table lists this clone with a few counts. The genes are TRBV29-1 and TRBJ1-2, with TRBD1 matching 8 bases. The CDR3 is made up of 14 amino acids. V shed 6 bases and J 6 bases; nucleotides not matched to a gene: 12. Looked up from germline, CDR1 is SQVTM and CDR2 is ANQGSEA. CDR3 coding DNA: TGCAGCGTAATTACGGACAGGGAGAGACATGGCTACACCTTC. Its protein is CSVITDRERHGYTF. Supplemented by reference TRBV29-1 and TRBJ1-2, the full variable domain reads SAVISQKPSRDICQRGTSLTIQCQVDSQVTMMFWYRQQPGQSLTLIATANQGSEATYESGFVIDKFPISRPNLTFSTLTVSNMSPEDSSIYLCSVITDRERHGYTFGSGTRLTVV.

This clone occurred once. The chain recombines TRBV19 with TRBJ1-4; the match to TRBD1 covers 9 bases. This CDR3 is 14 amino acids long. The trim removed 3 bases at V and 8 bases at J, leaving 4 bases unmatched. Looked up from germline, CDR1 is LNHDA and CDR2 is SQIVND (reference sequence). The CDR3 loop is CASSMGTGSEKLFF. The DNA for the CDR3 is TGTGCCAGTAGTATGGGGACAGGGTCCGAAAAACTGTTTTTT.

This clone was counted only a few times. The CDR3 sequence: CASGLQGMDLGGYTF. The DNA of the CDR3 is TGTGCCAGCGGCCTTCAGGGGATGGATCTGGGAGGCTACACCTTC. The chain employs TRBV6-1 and TRBJ1-2; weak D call: TRBD1 (6 bases). Per germline, CDR1 MNHNS and CDR2 SASEGT. V lost 8 bases and J 8 bases, leaving 24 bases between the germline ends. The CDR3 is made up of 15 amino acids.

The V gene is TRBV30, the J gene TRBJ1-3, with D uncertain. The germline V gene encodes CDR1 GTSNPN and CDR2 SVGIG (reference sequence). V was clipped by 3 bases and J by 2 bases, with 5 bases between them. This CDR3 comprises 12 residues. The CDR3 region is CAWRIAGNTIYF. CDR3 sequence (DNA): TGTGCCTGGAGAATCGCTGGAAACACCATATATTTT.

J is TRBJ2-3 and V is TRBV19; 7 bases line up with TRBD1. This CDR3 spans 16 amino acids. The V segment lost 4 bases and the J segment 1 base; nucleotides outside the gene matches: 8. Germline assignment: CDR1 LNHDA and CDR2 SQIVND (reference sequence). CDR3 loop: CASSNRDSSRTDTQYF. The CDR3 DNA is TGTGCCAGTAGTAACCGGGACAGTTCACGCACAGATACGCAGTATTTT.

A few counts support this clone. The rearrangement joins TRBV29-1 to TRBJ2-3; 7 nucleotides line up with TRBD1. The germline CDR1 and CDR2 sequences are SQVTM and ANQGSEA. Trimming took 7 bases from V and 0 from J; bases not matched to a gene: 7. The CDR3 runs to 14 residues. CDR3 in DNA: TGCAGCGCACAGGGGACACCTAGCACAGATACGCAGTATTTT. Protein: CSAQGTPSTDTQYF.

The chain combines TRBV2 with TRBJ2-5; TRBD2 is a possible D gene (5 bases). The length of the CDR3 is 14 residues. Germline loops: CDR1 SNHLY, CDR2 FYNNEI. Deletions cut 5 bases from V and 3 bases from J, with 13 bases between. The DNA for the CDR3 is TGTGCCAGCAGTTTTTCGTGGGAGAAAGAGACCCAGTACTTC. Translation gives CASSFSWEKETQYF.

DNA for the CDR3: TGTGCCAGCAGTTTCGTTTTAGATGGCTACACCTTC. It codes for CASSFVLDGYTF. J is TRBJ1-2 and V is TRBV12-3 or TRBV12-4; D unresolved. This CDR3 region has 12 residues. The V and J ends lost 3 bases and 6 bases respectively, with 8 bases between them.

This chain links TRBV12-3 or TRBV12-4 with TRBJ2-1; D is ambiguous. V lost 1 base, J lost 7 bases, and 5 bases lay in between. CDR3 length equals 12 residues. This chain's CDR3 is CASSLVRNEQFF. The CDR3 bases are TGTGCCAGCAGTTTAGTTAGAAATGAGCAGTTCTTC.

With regard to this clone: An end of the junction differs from the germline gene, which may be a read error. The rearrangement links TRBV6-5 to TRBJ1-1; 8 bases are shared with TRBD1. The CDR3 contains 13 residues. Germline-derived CDR1 and CDR2 are MNHEY and SVGAGI. CDR3: CASRGQDWTEAFF. DNA of the CDR3: TGTGCTAGCAGGGGACAGGATTGGACTGAAGCTTTCTTT.

The chain couples TRBV7-3 to TRBJ2-1; TRBD2 matches 10 bases. With V trimmed by 5 bases and J by 4 bases, 2 bases remained unmatched. The CDR3 covers 14 residues. Per germline, CDR1 SGHTA and CDR2 FQGTGA. The CDR3 DNA reads as TGTGCCAGCAGCGTTAGCGGGGGGTACAATGAGCAGTTCTTC. It translates to CASSVSGGYNEQFF.

A word on this clone: Compared with germline, one end of the junction differs, possibly owing to a read error. V and J are TRBV6-2 or TRBV6-3 and TRBJ1-5, with 8 bases aligning to TRBD1. Germline CDR1 is MNHEY and CDR2 is SVGEGT. CDR3 length equals 15 residues. The CDR3 is CASSYSAGGNQPQHF. The CDR3 DNA sequence: TGTGCCAGCAGTTACTCGGCAGGGGGCAACCAGCCCCAGCATTTT.

CDR3 sequence (DNA): TGTGCCAGTAAGAAAAGGACAGGGGGCTACGAGCAGTACTTC. Its translation: CASKKRTGGYEQYF. The chain carries TRBV19 and TRBJ2-7, with 10 bases that match TRBD1. The CDR3 loop spans 14 amino acids. The trim removed 7 bases at V and 3 bases at J, leaving 6 bases unmatched. Germline values: CDR1 LNHDA, CDR2 SQIVND (reference sequence).

The V and J genes are TRBV30 and TRBJ1-3, with a tentative D call TRBD1 (6 bases). The V gene lost 5 bases and the J gene lost 7 bases, with 18 bases spanning the gap. CDR1 and CDR2 from the germline V gene are GTSNPN and SVGIG (reference sequence). This CDR3 has 14 amino acids. CDR3 protein: CAWSPDSGWNTIYF. The CDR3 DNA is TGTGCCTGGTCCCCGGACAGCGGCTGGAACACCATATATTTT.

The rearrangement links TRBV28 to TRBJ2-1, with 7 bases that match TRBD1. The CDR3 totals 13 residues. The germline CDR1 and CDR2 sequences are MDHEN and SYDVKM. V lost 4 bases, J lost 6 bases, and 3 bases stayed unmatched. The CDR3 nucleotides read TGTGCCAGCAGTTGGGGGACAGTCAATGAGCAGTTCTTC. Translation: CASSWGTVNEQFF.

The chain uses TRBV4-1 and TRBJ1-4; no reliable D call. CDR3 length: 16 residues. The ends were cut back, 1 base at V and 0 bases at J, with 9 bases in the middle. From germline, CDR1 is MGHRA and CDR2 YSYEKL. This CDR3 is CASSQGVRSTNEKLFF. The CDR3 DNA follows: TGCGCCAGCAGCCAAGGCGTGCGGTCAACTAATGAAAAACTGTTTTTT.

This clone was counted many times. This sequence joins TRBV6-4 and TRBJ1-5, with 9 positions matching TRBD1. J was trimmed by 1 base and V by 2 bases; bases with no gene match: 0. Germline lookup yields CDR1 MRHNA and CDR2 SNTAGT. The CDR3 has 15 amino acids. In DNA, the CDR3 is TGTGCCAGCAGTGACACAGGGGGCAGCAATCAGCCCCAGCATTTT. Residues: CASSDTGGSNQPQHF.

The chain has TRBV30 and TRBJ2-5; D is possibly TRBD2 (5 bases). CDR1 and CDR2 (germline): GTSNPN, SVGIG (reference sequence). V was shortened by 3 bases and J by 9 bases, with 17 bases between the two germline ends. CDR3 length: 13 residues. In DNA form, the CDR3 reads TGTGCCTGGAGCGGATCGGACTCCCGGTCCCAGTACTTC. Translation gives CAWSGSDSRSQYF.

This chain joins TRBV28 and TRBJ1-1; TRBD1 is a possible D gene (5 bases). The ends were cut back, 2 bases at V and 0 bases at J, with 10 bases in the middle. This CDR3 has 15 amino acids. Germline CDR1 reads MDHEN; CDR2 reads SYDVKM. The CDR3 sequence is CASSLGGVMNTEAFF. CDR3 sequence (DNA): TGTGCCAGCAGTTTAGGGGGGGTGATGAACACTGAAGCTTTCTTT.

Points on this clone: Other DNA sequences in the sample encode the same CDR3. This chain uses TRBV11-3 with TRBJ2-7; 7 nucleotides align to TRBD2. The length of the CDR3 is 11 residues. The V gene's germline CDR1 is SGHNT and CDR2 YENEEA. The V segment lost 5 bases and the J segment 6 bases; nucleotides outside the gene matches: 1. Written as DNA, the CDR3 is TGTGCCAGCAGCCCGGGGGGCGAGCAGTACTTC. As protein: CASSPGGEQYF.

The V and J genes are TRBV19 and TRBJ1-4, with 7 bases lining up with TRBD1. Germline trimming cut 5 bases from V and 3 bases from J; bases unmatched to any gene: 12. CDR1 and CDR2 (germline): LNHDA, SQIVND (reference sequence). CDR3 length equals 17 residues. CDR3: CASSVQYTGTANEKLFF. The CDR3 DNA reads TGTGCCAGTAGTGTACAATACACCGGGACAGCTAATGAAAAACTGTTTTTT.

This clone showed up just a few times. CDR3 in amino acids: CASSPSGSTNYGYTF. CDR3 DNA sequence: TGCGCCAGCAGCCCTAGTGGGAGCACTAACTATGGCTACACCTTC. This chain uses TRBV4-3 with TRBJ1-2, with D unresolved. CDR1 is LGHNA, CDR2 YSLEER, per germline. The CDR3 totals 15 residues. Trimming left V 4 bases short and J 0 bases short, with 12 bases between.

The chain employs TRBV30 and TRBJ2-2, with TRBD1 as a possible D gene (5 bases). Trimming left V 4 bases short and J 1 base short, with 13 bases between. The CDR3 is 15 amino acids. Germline CDR1 GTSNPN, CDR2 SVGIG (reference sequence). The CDR3 DNA reads TGTGCCTGGACCCTACCCGACAGGAACACCGGGGAGCTGTTTTTT. Translation: CAWTLPDRNTGELFF.

This sequence joins TRBV11-2 and TRBJ2-7; 9 bases line up with TRBD1. The V segment lost 4 bases and the J segment 1 base; nucleotides outside the gene matches: 11. The length of the CDR3 is 17 residues. Per the germline V gene, CDR1 is SGHAT and CDR2 is FQNNGV. CDR3 protein: CASSSPGGGTGSYEQYF. The CDR3 region has the DNA TGTGCCAGCAGCTCCCCTGGGGGGGGGACAGGGTCCTACGAGCAGTACTTC.

This rearrangement joins TRBV29-1 to TRBJ1-4, with 8 bases that match TRBD1. Looked up from germline, CDR1 is SQVTM and CDR2 is ANQGSEA. The V gene end was trimmed by 4 bases and the J gene end by 5 bases; junction bases not matched to a gene: 6. CDR3 length: 14 amino acids. CDR3 protein: CSVGQGNGNEKLFF. CDR3 sequence (DNA): TGCAGCGTTGGACAGGGGAACGGGAATGAAAAACTGTTTTTT.

V is TRBV6-6 and J is TRBJ2-1, with TRBD2 matching over 13 bases. The CDR3 length is 16 residues. Trimming took 2 bases from V and 4 from J; bases not matched to a gene: 2. From germline, CDR1 is MNHNY and CDR2 SVGAGI (reference sequence). The DNA for the CDR3 is TGTGCCAGCAGTTACATGACTAGCGGGAGGTACAATGAGCAGTTCTTC. This codes for CASSYMTSGRYNEQFF.

This clone has only a few counts. The J gene is TRBJ1-6, the V gene TRBV7-2; TRBD1 is a possible D gene (5 bases). Germline V gene sequence: CDR1 SGHTA, CDR2 FQGNSA. V shed 1 base and J shed 5 bases, with 9 bases lying between them. The CDR3 has 15 residues. The CDR3 region has the DNA TGTGCCAGCAGCTTAGGCAGGGTGGATAATTCACCCCTCCACTTT. Translation: CASSLGRVDNSPLHF.

This chain links TRBV29-1 with TRBJ1-2; a possible D gene is TRBD1 (5 bases). From germline, CDR1 is SQVTM and CDR2 ANQGSEA. With 5 bases removed from V and 4 bases from J, the gap between germline ends came to 23 bases. The CDR3 contains 16 residues. This CDR3 reads CSVRRGTGPPAYGYTF. The CDR3 nucleotides read TGCAGCGTTAGGAGGGGCACCGGCCCTCCAGCCTATGGCTACACCTTC.

This sequence joins TRBV7-2 and TRBJ2-3; 12 positions agree with TRBD2. Germline loops: CDR1 SGHTA, CDR2 FQGNSA. This CDR3 is built from 17 residues. Losses at the gene ends were 5 bases for V and 3 bases for J; bases not matched to a gene: 9. DNA for the CDR3: TGTGCCAGCAGCGCCCTAGCGGGGGGGATAGGGACAGATACGCAGTATTTT. It encodes CASSALAGGIGTDTQYF.

This chain links TRBV7-3 with TRBJ2-7, with TRBD1 matching over 9 bases. The CDR3 has 15 residues. The V segment lost 3 bases and the J segment 1 base; nucleotides outside the gene matches: 4. Germline assignment: CDR1 SGHTA and CDR2 FQGTGA. In DNA, the CDR3 is TGTGCCAGCAGCTTTGGGACAGGGAAATCCTACGAGCAGTACTTC. Protein product: CASSFGTGKSYEQYF.